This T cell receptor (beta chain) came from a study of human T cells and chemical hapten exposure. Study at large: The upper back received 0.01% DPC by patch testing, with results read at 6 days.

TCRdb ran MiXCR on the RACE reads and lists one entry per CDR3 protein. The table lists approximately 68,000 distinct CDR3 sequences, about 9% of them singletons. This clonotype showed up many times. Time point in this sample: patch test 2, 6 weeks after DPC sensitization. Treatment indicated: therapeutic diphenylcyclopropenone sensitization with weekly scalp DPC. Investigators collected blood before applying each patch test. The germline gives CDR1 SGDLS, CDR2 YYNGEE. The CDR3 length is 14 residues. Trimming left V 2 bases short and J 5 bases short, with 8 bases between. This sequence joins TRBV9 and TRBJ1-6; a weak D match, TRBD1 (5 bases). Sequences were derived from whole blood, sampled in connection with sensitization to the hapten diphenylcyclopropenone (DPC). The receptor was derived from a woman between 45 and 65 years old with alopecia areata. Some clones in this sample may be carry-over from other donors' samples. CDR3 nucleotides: TGTGCCAGCAGCGTTCAGGGCCATAATTCACCCCTCCACTTT. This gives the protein CASSVQGHNSPLHF.